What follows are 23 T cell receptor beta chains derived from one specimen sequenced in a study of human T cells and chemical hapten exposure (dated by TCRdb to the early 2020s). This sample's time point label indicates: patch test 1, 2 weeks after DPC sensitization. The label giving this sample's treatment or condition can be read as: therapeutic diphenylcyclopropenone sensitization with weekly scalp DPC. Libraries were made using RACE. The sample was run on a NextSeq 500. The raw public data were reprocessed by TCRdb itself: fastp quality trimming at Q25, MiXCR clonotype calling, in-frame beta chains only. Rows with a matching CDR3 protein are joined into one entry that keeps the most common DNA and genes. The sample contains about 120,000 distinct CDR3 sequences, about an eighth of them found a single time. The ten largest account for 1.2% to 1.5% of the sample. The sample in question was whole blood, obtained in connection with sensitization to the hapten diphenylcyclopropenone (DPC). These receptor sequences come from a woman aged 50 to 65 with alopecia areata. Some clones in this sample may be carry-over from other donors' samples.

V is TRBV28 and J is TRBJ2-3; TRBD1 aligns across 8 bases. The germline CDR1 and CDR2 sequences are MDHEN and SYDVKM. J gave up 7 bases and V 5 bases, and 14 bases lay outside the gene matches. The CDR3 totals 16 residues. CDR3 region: CASSPGTTGALHTQYF. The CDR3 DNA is TGTGCCAGCAGTCCTGGGACGACAGGGGCCCTCCATACGCAGTATTTT.

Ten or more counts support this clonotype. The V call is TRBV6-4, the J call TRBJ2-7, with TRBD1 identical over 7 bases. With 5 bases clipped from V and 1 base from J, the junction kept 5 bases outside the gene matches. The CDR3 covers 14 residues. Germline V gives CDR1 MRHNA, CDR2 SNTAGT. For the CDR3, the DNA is TGTGCCAGCAGTCCAGACAGGGCTTCCTACGAGCAGTACTTC. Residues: CASSPDRASYEQYF.

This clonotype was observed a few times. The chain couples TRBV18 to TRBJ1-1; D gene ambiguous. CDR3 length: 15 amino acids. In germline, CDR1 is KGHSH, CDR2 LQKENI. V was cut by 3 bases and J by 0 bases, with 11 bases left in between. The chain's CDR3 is CASSPGYPVNTEAFF. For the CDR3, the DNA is TGTGCCAGCTCACCCGGGTACCCCGTGAACACTGAAGCTTTCTTT.

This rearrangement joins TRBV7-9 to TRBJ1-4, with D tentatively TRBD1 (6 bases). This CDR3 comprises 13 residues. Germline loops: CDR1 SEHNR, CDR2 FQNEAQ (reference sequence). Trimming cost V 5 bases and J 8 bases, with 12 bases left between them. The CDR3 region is CASSRQAGEKLFF. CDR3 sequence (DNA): TGTGCCAGCAGCCGACAGGCGGGCGAAAAACTGTTTTTT.

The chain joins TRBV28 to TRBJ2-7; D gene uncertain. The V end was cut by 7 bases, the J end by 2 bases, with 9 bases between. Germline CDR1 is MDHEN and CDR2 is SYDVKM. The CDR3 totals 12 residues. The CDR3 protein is CASMSQPYEQYF. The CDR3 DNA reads TGTGCCAGCATGAGTCAACCCTACGAGCAGTACTTC.

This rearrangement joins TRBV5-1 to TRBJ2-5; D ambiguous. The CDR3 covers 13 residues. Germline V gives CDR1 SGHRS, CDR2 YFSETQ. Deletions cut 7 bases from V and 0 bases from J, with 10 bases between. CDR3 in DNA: TGCGCCAGCCGAGGCTACAACCAAGAGACCCAGTACTTC. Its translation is CASRGYNQETQYF.

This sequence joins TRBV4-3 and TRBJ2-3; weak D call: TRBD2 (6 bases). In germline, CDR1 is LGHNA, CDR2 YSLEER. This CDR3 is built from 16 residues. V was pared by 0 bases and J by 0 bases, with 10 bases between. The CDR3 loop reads CASSQDMGGSTDTQYF. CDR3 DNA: TGCGCCAGCAGCCAAGATATGGGGGGAAGCACAGATACGCAGTATTTT.

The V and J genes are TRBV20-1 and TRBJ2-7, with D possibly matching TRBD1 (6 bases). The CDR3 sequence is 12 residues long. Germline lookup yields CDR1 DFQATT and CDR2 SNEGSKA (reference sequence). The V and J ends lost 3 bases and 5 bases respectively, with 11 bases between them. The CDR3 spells CSARQGIDEQYF. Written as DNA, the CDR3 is TGCAGTGCTAGGCAGGGGATCGACGAGCAGTACTTC.

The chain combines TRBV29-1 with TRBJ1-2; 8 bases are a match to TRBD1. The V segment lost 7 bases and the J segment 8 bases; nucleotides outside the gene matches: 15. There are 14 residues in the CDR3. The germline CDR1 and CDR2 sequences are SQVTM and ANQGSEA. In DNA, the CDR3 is TGCAGCGCGGGGACAGGTATCGTAGTCGGGGGCTACACCTTC. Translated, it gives CSAGTGIVVGGYTF.

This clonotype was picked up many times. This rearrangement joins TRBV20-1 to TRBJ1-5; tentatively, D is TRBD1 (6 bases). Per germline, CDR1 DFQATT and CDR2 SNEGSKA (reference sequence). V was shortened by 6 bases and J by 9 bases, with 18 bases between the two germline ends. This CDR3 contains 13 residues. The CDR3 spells CSALPGVGRPQHF. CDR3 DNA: TGCAGTGCCCTTCCAGGGGTTGGTCGGCCCCAGCATTTT.

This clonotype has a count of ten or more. The DNA of the CDR3 is TGTGCCAGCAGCTTGGTATCCGATACGCAGTATTTT. This codes for CASSLVSDTQYF. The chain couples TRBV7-2 to TRBJ2-3; no clear D. Germline CDR1 is SGHTA and CDR2 is FQGNSA. Trimming left V 3 bases short and J 6 bases short, with 7 bases between. This CDR3 has 12 residues.

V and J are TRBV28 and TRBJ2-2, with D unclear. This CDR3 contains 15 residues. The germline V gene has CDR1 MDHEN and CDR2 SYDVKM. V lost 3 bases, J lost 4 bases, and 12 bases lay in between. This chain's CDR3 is CASSLAGPSTGELFF. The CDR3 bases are TGTGCCAGCAGTTTGGCAGGACCGTCCACCGGGGAGCTGTTTTTT.

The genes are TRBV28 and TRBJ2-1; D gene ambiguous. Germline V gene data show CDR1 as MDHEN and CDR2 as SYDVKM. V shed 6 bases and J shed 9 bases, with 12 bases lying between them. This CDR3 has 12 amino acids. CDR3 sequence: CASRFQASEQFF. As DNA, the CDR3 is TGTGCCAGCAGATTCCAGGCAAGTGAGCAGTTCTTC. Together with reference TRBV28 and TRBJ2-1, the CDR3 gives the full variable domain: DVKVTQSSRYLVKRTGEKVFLECVQDMDHENMFWYRQDPGLGLRLIYFSYDVKMKEKGDIPEGYSVSREKKERFSLILESASTNQTSMYLCASRFQASEQFFGPGTRLTVL.

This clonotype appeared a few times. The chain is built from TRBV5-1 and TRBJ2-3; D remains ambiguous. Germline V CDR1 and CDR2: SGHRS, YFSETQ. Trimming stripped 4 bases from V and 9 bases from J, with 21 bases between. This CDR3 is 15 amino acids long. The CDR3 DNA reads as TGCGCCAGCAGCCCCGTGACTGCCATGCGAGAGACGCAGTATTTT. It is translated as CASSPVTAMRETQYF.

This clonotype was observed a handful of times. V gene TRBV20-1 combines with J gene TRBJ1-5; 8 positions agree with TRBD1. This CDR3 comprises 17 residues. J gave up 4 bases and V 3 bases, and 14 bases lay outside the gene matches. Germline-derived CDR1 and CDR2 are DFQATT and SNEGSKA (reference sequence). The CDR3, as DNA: TGCAGTGCTAGCAGGCTGCGGAGACAGGGGACAAATCAGCCCCAGCATTTT. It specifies CSASRLRRQGTNQPQHF.

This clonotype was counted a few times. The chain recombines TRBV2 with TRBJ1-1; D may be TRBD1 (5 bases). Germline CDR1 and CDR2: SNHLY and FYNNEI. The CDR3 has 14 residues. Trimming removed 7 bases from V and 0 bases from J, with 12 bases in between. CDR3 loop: CASTAGTLNTEAFF. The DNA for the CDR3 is TGTGCCAGCACCGCCGGGACGTTGAACACTGAAGCTTTCTTT.

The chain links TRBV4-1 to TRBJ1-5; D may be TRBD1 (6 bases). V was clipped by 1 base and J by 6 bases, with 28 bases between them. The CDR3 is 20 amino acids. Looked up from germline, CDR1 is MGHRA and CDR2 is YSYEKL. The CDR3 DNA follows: TGCGCCAGCAGCCAAGGCCTATTCCCGACAGGATCTTTACAGGGTCAGCCCCAGCATTTT. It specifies CASSQGLFPTGSLQGQPQHF.

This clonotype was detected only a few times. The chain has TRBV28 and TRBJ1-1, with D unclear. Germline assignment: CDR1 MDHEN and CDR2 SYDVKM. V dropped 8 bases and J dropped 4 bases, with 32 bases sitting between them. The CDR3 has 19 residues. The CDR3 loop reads CASAADFWVRPTEGTEAFF. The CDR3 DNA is TGTGCCAGCGCCGCGGACTTTTGGGTCAGGCCAACTGAGGGCACTGAAGCTTTCTTT.

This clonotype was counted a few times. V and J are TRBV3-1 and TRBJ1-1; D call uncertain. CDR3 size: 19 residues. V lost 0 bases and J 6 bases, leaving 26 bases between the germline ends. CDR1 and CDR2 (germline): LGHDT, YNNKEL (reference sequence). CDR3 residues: CASSQDEGWAYPEAAEAFF. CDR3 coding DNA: TGTGCCAGCAGCCAAGACGAAGGGTGGGCTTACCCTGAGGCCGCTGAAGCTTTCTTT.

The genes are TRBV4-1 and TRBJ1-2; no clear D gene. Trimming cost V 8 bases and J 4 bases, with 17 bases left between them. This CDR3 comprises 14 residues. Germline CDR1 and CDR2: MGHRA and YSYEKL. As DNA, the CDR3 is TGCGCCAGCCAATCGACGGAGGACTTCTATGGCTACACCTTC. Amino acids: CASQSTEDFYGYTF.

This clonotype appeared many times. The CDR3 loop is CASRALGNPYEQYF. In DNA, the CDR3 is TGTGCCAGCAGGGCCCTGGGAAACCCCTACGAGCAGTACTTC. The V gene is TRBV6-5, the J gene TRBJ2-7, with D hard to call. Trimming cost V 6 bases and J 2 bases, with 14 bases left between them. The germline CDR1 and CDR2 sequences are MNHEY and SVGAGI. The CDR3 is 14 residues long.

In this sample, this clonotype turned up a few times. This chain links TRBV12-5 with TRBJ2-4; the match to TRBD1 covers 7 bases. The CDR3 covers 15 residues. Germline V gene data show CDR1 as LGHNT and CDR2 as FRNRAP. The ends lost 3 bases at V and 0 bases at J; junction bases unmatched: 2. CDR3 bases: TGTGCTAGTGGTTTCCCAGGGGGAGCCAAAAACATTCAGTACTTC. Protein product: CASGFPGGAKNIQYF.

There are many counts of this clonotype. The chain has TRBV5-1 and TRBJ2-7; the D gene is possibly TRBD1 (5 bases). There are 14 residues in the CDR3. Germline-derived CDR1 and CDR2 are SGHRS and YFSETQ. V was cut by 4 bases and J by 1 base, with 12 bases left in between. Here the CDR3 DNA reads TGCGCCAGCAGCGTGGGCAGGGCATCCTACGAGCAGTACTTC. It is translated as CASSVGRASYEQYF.